This TCR beta chain was identified during a study of response to subunit inactivated influenza vaccine. Points from the study as a whole: With each seasonal influenza vaccination, the authors suggested, few new T cells are recruited.

The length of the CDR3 is 14 residues. Germline CDR1 reads MGHRA; CDR2 reads YSYEKL. Trimming cost V 5 bases and J 1 base, with 11 bases left between them. This clonotype was counted a single time. No antigen is known for it. MiXCR was run by TCRdb on the RT-PCR reads, yielding one entry per CDR3 protein. Here the sample spans some 500,000 distinct CDR3 sequences, approximately 12% being singletons. The rearrangement links TRBV4-1 to TRBJ1-2; D is ambiguous. The source is a man aged 50 or older who received an inactivated influenza vaccine. The sequencing here drew on PBMCs from blood, taken 35 to 45 days after vaccination. The CDR3 bases are TGCGCCAGCAGCGGCAGGTCCCTTAACTATGGCTACACCTTC. Translation: CASSGRSLNYGYTF.